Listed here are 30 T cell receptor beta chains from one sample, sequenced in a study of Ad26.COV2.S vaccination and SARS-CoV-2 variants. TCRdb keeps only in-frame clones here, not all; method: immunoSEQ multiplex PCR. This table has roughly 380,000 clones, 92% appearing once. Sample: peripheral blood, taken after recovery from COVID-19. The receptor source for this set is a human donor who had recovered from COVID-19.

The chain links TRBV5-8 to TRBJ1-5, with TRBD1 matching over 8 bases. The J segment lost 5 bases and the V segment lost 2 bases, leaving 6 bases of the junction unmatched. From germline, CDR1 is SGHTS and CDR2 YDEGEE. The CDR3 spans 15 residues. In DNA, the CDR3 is TGTGCCAGCAGCTTACAGGGGGAAAGGGATCAGCCCCAGCATTTT. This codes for CASSLQGERDQPQHF. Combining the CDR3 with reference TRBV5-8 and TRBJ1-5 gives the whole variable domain EAGVTQSPTHLIKTRGQQATLRCSPISGHTSVYWYQQALGLGLQFLLWYDEGEERNRGNFPPRFSGRQFPNYSSELNVNALELEDSALYLCASSLQGERDQPQHFGDGTRLSIL.

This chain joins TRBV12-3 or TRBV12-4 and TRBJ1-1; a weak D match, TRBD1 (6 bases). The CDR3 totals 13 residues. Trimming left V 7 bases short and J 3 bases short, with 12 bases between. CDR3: CASTRGTYTEAFF. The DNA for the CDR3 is TGTGCCAGCACCCGCGGGACATACACTGAAGCTTTCTTT.

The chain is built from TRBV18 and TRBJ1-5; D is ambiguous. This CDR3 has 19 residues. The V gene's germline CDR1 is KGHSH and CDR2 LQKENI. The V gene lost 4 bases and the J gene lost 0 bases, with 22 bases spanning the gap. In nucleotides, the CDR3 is TGTGCCAGCTCACGGGCCGAAGTTAGTAGTCTTTATAGCAATCAGCCCCAGCATTTT. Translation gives CASSRAEVSSLYSNQPQHF.

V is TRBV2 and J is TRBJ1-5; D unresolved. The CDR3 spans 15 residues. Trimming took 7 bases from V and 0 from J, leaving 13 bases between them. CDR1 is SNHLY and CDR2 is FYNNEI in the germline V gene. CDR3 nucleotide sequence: TGTGCCAGCAAGCCCCACGGTTATAGCAATCAGCCCCAGCATTTT. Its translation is CASKPHGYSNQPQHF.

The chain's CDR3 is CARGQAYSGNTIYF. Written as DNA, the CDR3 is TGTGCCAGAGGTCAAGCCTACTCTGGAAACACCATATATTTT. The chain recombines TRBV5-3 with TRBJ1-3, with D unclear. TRBV5-3 is an open reading frame whose function is uncertain. The ends were cut back, 7 bases at V and 0 bases at J, with 11 bases in the middle. The CDR3 totals 14 residues.

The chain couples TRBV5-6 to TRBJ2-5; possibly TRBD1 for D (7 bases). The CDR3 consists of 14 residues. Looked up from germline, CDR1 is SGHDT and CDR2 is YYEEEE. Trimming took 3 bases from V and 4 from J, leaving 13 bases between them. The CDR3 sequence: CASSSRQGGETQYF. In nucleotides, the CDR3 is TGTGCCAGCAGCTCCCGACAGGGAGGAGAGACCCAGTACTTC.

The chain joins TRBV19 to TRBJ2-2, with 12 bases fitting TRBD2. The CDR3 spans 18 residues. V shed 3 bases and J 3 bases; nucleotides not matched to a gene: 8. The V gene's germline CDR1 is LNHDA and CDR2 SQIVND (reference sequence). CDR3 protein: CASSIGLAGGRYTGELFF. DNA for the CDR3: TGTGCCAGTAGTATCGGGCTAGCGGGGGGGCGGTACACCGGGGAGCTGTTTTTT.

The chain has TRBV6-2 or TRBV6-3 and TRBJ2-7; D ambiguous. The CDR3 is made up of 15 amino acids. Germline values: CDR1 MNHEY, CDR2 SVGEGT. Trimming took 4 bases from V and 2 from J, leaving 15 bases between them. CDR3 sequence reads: CASSFPPRPPYEQYF. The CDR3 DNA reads TGTGCCAGCAGTTTCCCCCCACGGCCTCCCTACGAGCAGTACTTC.

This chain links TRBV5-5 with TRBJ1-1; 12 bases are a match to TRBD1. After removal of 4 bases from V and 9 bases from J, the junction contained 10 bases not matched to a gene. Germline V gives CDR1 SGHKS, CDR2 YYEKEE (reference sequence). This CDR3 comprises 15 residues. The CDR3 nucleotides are TGTGCCAGCAGCGTAACTCCGGGACAGGGGGCTCAAGCTTTCTTT. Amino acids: CASSVTPGQGAQAFF. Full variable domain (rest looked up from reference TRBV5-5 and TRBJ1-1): DAGVTQSPTHLIKTRGQQVTLRCSPISGHKSVSWYQQVLGQGPQFIFQYYEKEERGRGNFPDRFSARQFPNYSSELNVNALLLGDSALYLCASSVTPGQGAQAFFGQGTRLTVV.

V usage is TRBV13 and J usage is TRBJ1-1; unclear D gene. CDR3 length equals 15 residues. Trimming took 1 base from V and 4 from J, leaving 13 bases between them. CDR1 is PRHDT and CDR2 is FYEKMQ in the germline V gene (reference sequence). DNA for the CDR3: TGTGCCAGCAGCTTAGACCGGGCCCGAAGCACTGAAGCTTTCTTT. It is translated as CASSLDRARSTEAFF.

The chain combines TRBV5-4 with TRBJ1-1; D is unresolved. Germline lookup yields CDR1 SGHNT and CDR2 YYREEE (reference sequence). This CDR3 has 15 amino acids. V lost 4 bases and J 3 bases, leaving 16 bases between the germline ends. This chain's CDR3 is CASSPGRTRDTEAFF. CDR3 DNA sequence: TGTGCCAGCAGCCCGGGGAGGACGCGGGACACTGAAGCTTTCTTT. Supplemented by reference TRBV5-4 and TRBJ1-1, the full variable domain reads ETGVTQSPTHLIKTRGQQVTLRCSSQSGHNTVSWYQQALGQGPQFIFQYYREEENGRGNFPPRFSGLQFPNYSSELNVNALELDDSALYLCASSPGRTRDTEAFFGQGTRLTVV.

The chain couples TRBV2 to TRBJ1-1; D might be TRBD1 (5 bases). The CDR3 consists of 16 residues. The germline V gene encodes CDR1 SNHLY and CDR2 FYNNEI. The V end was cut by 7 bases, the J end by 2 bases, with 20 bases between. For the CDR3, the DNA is TGTGCCAGCACCTTAGGGCCGGGACTGCTCAACACTGAAGCTTTCTTT. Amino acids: CASTLGPGLLNTEAFF.

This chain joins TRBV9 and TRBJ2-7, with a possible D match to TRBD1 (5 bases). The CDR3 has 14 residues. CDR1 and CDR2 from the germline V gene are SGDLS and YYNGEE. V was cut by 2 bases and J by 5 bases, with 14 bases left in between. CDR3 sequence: CASSVSDSRDEQYF. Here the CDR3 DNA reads TGTGCCAGCAGCGTCAGCGACTCCAGGGACGAGCAGTACTTC.

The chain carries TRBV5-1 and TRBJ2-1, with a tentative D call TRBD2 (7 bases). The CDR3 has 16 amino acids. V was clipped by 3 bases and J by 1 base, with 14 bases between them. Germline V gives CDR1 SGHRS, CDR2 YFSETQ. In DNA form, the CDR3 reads TGCGCCAGCAGCTGGGACGGGGGGCCTTCCTACAATGAGCAGTTCTTC. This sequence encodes CASSWDGGPSYNEQFF.

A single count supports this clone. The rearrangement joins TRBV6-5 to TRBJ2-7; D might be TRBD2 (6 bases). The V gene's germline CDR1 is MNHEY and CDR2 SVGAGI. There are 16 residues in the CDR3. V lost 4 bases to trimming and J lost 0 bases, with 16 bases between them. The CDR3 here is CASSSPTGLGSYEQYF. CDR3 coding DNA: TGTGCCAGCAGTTCCCCGACGGGACTTGGCTCCTACGAGCAGTACTTC.

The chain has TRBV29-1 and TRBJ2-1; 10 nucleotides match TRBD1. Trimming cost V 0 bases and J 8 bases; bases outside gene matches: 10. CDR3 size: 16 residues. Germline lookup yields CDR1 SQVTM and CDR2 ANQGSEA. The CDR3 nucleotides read TGCAGCGTTGAAGATCTGAGGACAGGGGGTGAAGATGAGCAGTTCTTC. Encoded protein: CSVEDLRTGGEDEQFF.

This CDR3 reads CASSYLTGSLNTEAFF. The CDR3 DNA is TGCGCCAGCAGCTACTTGACAGGGTCGTTGAACACTGAAGCTTTCTTT. The chain is built from TRBV5-1 and TRBJ1-1; 7 bases align to TRBD1. This CDR3 contains 16 residues. CDR1 and CDR2 (germline): SGHRS, YFSETQ. Trimming at V came to 3 bases and at J to 0 bases, leaving 8 bases not matched to a gene.

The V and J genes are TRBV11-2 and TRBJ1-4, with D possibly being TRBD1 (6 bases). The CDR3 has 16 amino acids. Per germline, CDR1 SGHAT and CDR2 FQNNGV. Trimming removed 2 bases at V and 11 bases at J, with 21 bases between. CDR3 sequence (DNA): TGTGCCAGCAGCTTAAAGGGGGGGCAGGGGACCATTAAACTGTTTTTT. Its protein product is CASSLKGGQGTIKLFF.

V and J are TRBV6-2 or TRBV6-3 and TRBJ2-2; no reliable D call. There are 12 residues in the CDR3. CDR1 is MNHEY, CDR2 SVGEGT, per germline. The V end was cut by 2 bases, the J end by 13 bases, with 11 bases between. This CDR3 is CASSYKSALLFF. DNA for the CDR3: TGTGCCAGCAGTTACAAGTCGGCTCTGCTGTTTTTT.

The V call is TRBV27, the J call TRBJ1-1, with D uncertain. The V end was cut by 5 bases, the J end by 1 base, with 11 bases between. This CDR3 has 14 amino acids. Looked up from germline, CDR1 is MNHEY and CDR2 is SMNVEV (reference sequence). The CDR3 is CASSLGLQNTEAFF. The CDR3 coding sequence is TGTGCCAGCAGTCTCGGACTGCAGAACACTGAAGCTTTCTTT.

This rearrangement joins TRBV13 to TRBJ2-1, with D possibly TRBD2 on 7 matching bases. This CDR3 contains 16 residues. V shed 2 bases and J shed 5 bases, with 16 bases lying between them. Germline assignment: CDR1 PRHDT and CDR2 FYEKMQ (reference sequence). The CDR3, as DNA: TGTGCCAGCAGCTTAAAGGGGGGGCTTGGGGACAATGAGCAGTTCTTC. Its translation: CASSLKGGLGDNEQFF.

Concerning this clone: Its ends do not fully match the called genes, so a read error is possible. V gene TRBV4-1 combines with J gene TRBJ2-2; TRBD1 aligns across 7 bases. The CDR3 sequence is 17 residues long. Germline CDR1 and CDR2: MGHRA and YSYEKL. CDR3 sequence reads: CASTQVGWDRNTGELFF. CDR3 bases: TGCGCCAGCACCCAAGTAGGGTGGGACAGGAACACCGGGGAGCTGTTTTTT.

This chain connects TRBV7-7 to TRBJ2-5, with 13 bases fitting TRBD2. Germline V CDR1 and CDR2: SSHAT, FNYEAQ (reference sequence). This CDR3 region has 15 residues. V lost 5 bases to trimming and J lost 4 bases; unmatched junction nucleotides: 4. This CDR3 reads CASSPGLAGTETQYF. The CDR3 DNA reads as TGTGCCAGCAGCCCGGGACTAGCGGGGACAGAGACCCAGTACTTC.

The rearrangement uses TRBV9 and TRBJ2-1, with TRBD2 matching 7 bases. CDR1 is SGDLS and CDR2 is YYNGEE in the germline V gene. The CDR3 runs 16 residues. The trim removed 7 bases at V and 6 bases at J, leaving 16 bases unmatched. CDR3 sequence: CASSRGGDLTSNEQFF. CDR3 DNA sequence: TGTGCCAGCTCTAGGGGAGGGGACCTTACTTCCAATGAGCAGTTCTTC.

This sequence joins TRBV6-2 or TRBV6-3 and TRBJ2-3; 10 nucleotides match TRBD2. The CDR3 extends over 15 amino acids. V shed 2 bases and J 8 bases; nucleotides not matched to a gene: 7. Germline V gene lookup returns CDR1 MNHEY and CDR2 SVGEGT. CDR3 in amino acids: CASSYGSGGAGTQYF. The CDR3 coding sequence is TGTGCCAGCAGTTACGGGAGCGGGGGGGCCGGTACGCAGTATTTT.

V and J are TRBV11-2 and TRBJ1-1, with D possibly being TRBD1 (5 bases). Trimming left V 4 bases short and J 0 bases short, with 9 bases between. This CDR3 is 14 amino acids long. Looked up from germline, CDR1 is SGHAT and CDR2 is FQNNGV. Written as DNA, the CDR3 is TGTGCCAGCAGCTCCGGGACCATGAACACTGAAGCTTTCTTT. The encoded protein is CASSSGTMNTEAFF.

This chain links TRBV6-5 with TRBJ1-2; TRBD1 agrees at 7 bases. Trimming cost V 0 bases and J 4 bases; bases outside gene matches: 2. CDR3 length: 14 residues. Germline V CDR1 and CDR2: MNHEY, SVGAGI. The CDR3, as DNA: TGTGCCAGCAGTTACTCGGGACAGCTCTATGGCTACACCTTC. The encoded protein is CASSYSGQLYGYTF.

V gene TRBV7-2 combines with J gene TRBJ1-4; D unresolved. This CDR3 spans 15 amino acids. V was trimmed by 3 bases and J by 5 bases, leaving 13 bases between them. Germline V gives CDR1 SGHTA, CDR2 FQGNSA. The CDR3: CASSFGSHRNEKLFF. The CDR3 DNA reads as TGTGCCAGCAGCTTCGGGTCCCATCGAAATGAAAAACTGTTTTTT.

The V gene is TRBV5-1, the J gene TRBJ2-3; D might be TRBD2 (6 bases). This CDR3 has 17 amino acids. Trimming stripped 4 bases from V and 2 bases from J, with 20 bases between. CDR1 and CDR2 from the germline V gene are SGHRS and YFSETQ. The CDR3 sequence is CASSAILADPPTDTQYF. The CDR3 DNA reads TGCGCCAGCAGCGCGATATTAGCGGACCCACCCACAGATACGCAGTATTTT.

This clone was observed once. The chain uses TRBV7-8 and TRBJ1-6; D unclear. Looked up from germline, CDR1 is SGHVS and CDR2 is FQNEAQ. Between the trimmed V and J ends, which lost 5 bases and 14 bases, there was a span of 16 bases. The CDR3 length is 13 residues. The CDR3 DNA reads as TGTGCCAGCAGCCCGAGAACAATAGTGGCCCTCCACTTT. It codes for CASSPRTIVALHF.